These 12 T cell receptor beta chains share one sample of origin, sequenced in a study of T cell responses to AZD1222 COVID-19 vaccine. The data were produced by immunoSEQ multiplex PCR, yet TCRdb's version contains in-frame clones alone and is incomplete. The top ten clones hold 0.95% to 1.1% of a sample with about 220,000 clones, roughly 91% of them seen once. The specimen comprised peripheral blood, sampled on day 0 of MenACWY control vaccination. These receptors were collected from an adult in good health.

The genes are TRBV6-5 and TRBJ1-5; D ambiguous. The germline V and J ends were trimmed by 6 bases and 3 bases, with 12 bases remaining between them. This CDR3 region has 14 residues. CDR1 and CDR2 (germline): MNHEY, SVGAGI. This chain's CDR3 is CASSPYSVNQPQHF. In DNA form, the CDR3 reads TGTGCCAGCAGCCCGTACAGTGTCAATCAGCCCCAGCATTTT.

The chain links TRBV7-9 to TRBJ2-3; 14 bases map to TRBD2. J lost 2 bases, V lost 0 bases, and 4 bases had no gene match. Looked up from germline, CDR1 is SEHNR and CDR2 is FQNEAQ (reference sequence). CDR3 length equals 18 residues. The CDR3 DNA reads TGTGCCAGCAGCTTAGCGACTAGCGGGGGGGCTTACACAGATACGCAGTATTTT. It translates to CASSLATSGGAYTDTQYF.

The gene calls are TRBV29-1 and TRBJ1-1, with D hard to call. CDR3 size: 12 residues. Trimming left V 7 bases short and J 6 bases short, with 15 bases between. In germline, CDR1 is SQVTM, CDR2 ANQGSEA. In DNA, the CDR3 is TGCAGCGCCGAAAAATACATCGCTGAAGCTTTCTTT. As protein: CSAEKYIAEAFF.

This clone has more than one count but fewer than ten. This chain connects TRBV4-1 to TRBJ2-7; 14 bases match TRBD2. The CDR3 covers 19 residues. The V gene's germline CDR1 is MGHRA and CDR2 YSYEKL. Trimming at V came to 4 bases and at J to 7 bases, leaving 18 bases not matched to a gene. The CDR3 bases are TGCGCCAGCAGCCCCGGCCCTCGGTGGACTAGCGGGGGGACGGGGGAGCAGTACTTC. As protein: CASSPGPRWTSGGTGEQYF.

This sequence joins TRBV5-1 and TRBJ1-2, with 7 bases lining up with TRBD1. CDR1 and CDR2 from the germline V gene are SGHRS and YFSETQ. This CDR3 contains 16 residues. The ends lost 0 bases at V and 8 bases at J; junction bases unmatched: 13. CDR3 nucleotide sequence: TGCGCCAGCAGCTTGGCCGGGACAGCGGTCGAACAGGGCTACACCTTC. Amino acid sequence: CASSLAGTAVEQGYTF.

The CDR3 DNA reads as TGTGCCATCAGCGAAAATACAGGGGGAGGCAATCAGCCCCAGCATTTT. Protein: CAISENTGGGNQPQHF. The rearrangement uses TRBV10-3 and TRBJ1-5; 8 bases fit TRBD1. Unmatched junction bases numbered 9, after V lost 6 bases and J lost 2 bases. Germline V CDR1 and CDR2: ENHRY, SYGVKD. This CDR3 comprises 16 residues.

The chain uses TRBV30 and TRBJ1-5; 7 nucleotides match TRBD1. Trimming cost V 2 bases and J 4 bases; bases outside gene matches: 5. Germline CDR1 is GTSNPN and CDR2 is SVGIG (reference sequence). The CDR3 runs 14 residues. CDR3 bases: TGTGCCTGGAGTACAGGGGCACCAAATCAGCCCCAGCATTTT. As protein: CAWSTGAPNQPQHF.

This clone was recorded a few times. The chain combines TRBV7-2 with TRBJ2-7; possibly TRBD2 for D (5 bases). Trimming stripped 0 bases from V and 5 bases from J, with 17 bases between. Germline V gene data show CDR1 as SGHTA and CDR2 as FQGNSA. This CDR3 contains 16 residues. The CDR3 region is CASSLATTARGDEQYF. CDR3 nucleotide sequence: TGTGCCAGCAGCTTAGCCACGACGGCCCGGGGTGACGAGCAGTACTTC.

The V and J genes are TRBV5-8 and TRBJ2-2; a weak D match, TRBD1 (5 bases). This CDR3 comprises 15 residues. Germline loops: CDR1 SGHTS, CDR2 YDEGEE. Trimming took 2 bases from V and 0 from J, leaving 8 bases between them. For the CDR3, the DNA is TGTGCCAGCAGCTTTAGGGGAACGAACACCGGGGAGCTGTTTTTT. Encoded protein: CASSFRGTNTGELFF.

The gene calls are TRBV5-4 and TRBJ1-5; the D is unclear. V was shortened by 2 bases and J by 7 bases, with 10 bases between the two germline ends. This CDR3 has 13 residues. Germline values: CDR1 SGHNT, CDR2 YYREEE (reference sequence). The CDR3 region has the DNA TGTGCCAGCAGCTTTGGTTCTGACCAGCCCCAGCATTTT. This translates into CASSFGSDQPQHF.

The gene calls are TRBV27 and TRBJ1-1, with 7 bases identical to TRBD1. V was pared by 6 bases and J by 0 bases, with 13 bases of the junction left unmatched. Germline CDR1 and CDR2: MNHEY and SMNVEV (reference sequence). This CDR3 is built from 17 residues. Here the CDR3 DNA reads TGTGCCAGCAGGAGGAGACAGGGAAACCCTATGAACACTGAAGCTTTCTTT. Its protein product is CASRRRQGNPMNTEAFF.

The chain joins TRBV6-2 or TRBV6-3 to TRBJ1-1, with 8 bases lining up with TRBD1. The CDR3 loop spans 15 amino acids. J gave up 4 bases and V 4 bases, and 8 bases lay outside the gene matches. The V gene's germline CDR1 is MNHEY and CDR2 SVGEGT. The CDR3 spells CASSSPGQGSTEAFF. The CDR3 nucleotides are TGTGCCAGCAGTTCACCAGGACAGGGCAGCACTGAAGCTTTCTTT.